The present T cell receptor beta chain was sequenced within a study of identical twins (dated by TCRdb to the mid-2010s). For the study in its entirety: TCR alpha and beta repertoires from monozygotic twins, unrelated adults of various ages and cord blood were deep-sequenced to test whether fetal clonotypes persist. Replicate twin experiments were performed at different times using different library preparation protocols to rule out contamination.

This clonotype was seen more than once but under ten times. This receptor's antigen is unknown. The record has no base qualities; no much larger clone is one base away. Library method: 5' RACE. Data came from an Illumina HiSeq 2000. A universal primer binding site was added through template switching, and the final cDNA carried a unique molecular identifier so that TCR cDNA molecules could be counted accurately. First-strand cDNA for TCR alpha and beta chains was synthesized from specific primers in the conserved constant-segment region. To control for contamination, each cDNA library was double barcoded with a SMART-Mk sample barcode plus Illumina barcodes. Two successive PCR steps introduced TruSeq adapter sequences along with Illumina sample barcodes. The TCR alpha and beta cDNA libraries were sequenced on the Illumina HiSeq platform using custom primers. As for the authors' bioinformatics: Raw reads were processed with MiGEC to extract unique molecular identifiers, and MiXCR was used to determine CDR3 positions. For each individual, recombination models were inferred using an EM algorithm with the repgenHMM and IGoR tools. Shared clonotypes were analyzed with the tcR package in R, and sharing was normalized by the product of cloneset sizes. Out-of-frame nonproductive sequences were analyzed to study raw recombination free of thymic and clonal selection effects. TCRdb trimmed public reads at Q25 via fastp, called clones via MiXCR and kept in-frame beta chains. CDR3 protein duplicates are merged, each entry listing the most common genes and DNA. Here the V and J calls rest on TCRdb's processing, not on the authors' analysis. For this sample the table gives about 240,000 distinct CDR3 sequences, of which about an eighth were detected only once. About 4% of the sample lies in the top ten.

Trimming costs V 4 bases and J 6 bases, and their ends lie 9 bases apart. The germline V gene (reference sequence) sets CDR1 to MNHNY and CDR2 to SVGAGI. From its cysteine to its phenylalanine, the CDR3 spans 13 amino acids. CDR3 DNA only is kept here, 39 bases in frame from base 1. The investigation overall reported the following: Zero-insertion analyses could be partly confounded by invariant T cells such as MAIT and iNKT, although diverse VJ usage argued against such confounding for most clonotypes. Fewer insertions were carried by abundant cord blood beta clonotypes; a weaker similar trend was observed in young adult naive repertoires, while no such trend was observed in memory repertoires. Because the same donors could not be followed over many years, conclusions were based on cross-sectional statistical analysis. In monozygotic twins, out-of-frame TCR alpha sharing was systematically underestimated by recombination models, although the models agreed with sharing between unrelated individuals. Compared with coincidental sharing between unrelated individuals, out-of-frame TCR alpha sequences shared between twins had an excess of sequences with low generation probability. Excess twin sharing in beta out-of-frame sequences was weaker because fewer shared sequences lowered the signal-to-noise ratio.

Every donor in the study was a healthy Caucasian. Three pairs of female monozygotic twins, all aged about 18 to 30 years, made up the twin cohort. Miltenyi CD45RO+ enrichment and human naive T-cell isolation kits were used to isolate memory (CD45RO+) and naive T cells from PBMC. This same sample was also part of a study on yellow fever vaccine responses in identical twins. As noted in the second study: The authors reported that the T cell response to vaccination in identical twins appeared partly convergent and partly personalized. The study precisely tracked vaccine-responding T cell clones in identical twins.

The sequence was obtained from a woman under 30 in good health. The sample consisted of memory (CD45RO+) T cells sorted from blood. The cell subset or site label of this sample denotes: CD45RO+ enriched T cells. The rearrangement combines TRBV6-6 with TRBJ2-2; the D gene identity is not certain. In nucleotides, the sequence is TGTGCCAGCAGTTTAAATGATGCCGGGGAGCTGTTTTTT. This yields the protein CASSLNDAGELFF.